These T cell receptor beta chains were read from a single sample in a study of patients and donors after allogeneic stem cell transplantation. A single record per CDR3 protein comes from TCRdb applying MiXCR to the RT-PCR reads. The data contain about 200,000 distinct CDR3 sequences, less than 45% of them singletons. Specimen: blood, either unsorted or a sorted T cell fraction (not recorded which). These receptor sequences come from a human donor who was either an allogeneic HSCT recipient or a stem cell or donor lymphocyte infusion donor (not recorded which). It is not recorded whose cells these are; they may come from a transplant donor. The CDR3 runs from the conserved cysteine through the conserved F or W. D genes are given only for firm matches. Expanded clones get a size class; other rows say once, few or many, or leave the size out.

D	size	V	J	CDR3	DNA
NA	few	TRBV6-2/TRBV6-3	TRBJ1-2	CASRSTNFGGYTF	TGTGCCAGCAGATCAACAAACTTTGGCGGCTACACCTTC
NA	NA	TRBV15	TRBJ1-4	CASRDATNEKLFF	TGTGCCAGCCGGGATGCAACTAATGAAAAACTGTTTTTT
NA	once	TRBV5-1	TRBJ2-5	CASSLAAAEQETQYF	TGCGCCAGCAGCTTGGCGGCGGCCGAACAAGAGACCCAGTACTTC
NA	NA	TRBV12-3/TRBV12-4	TRBJ1-4	CASSSNEKLFF	TGTGCCAGCAGTTCGAATGAAAAACTGTTTTTT
NA	once	TRBV9	TRBJ1-2	CASSVSQSAGEHGYTF	TGTGCCAGCAGCGTATCCCAGAGTGCTGGGGAGCATGGCTACACCTTC
NA	NA	TRBV12-3/TRBV12-4	TRBJ1-2	CASSFGGYGYTF	TGTGCCAGCAGTTTTGGGGGGTATGGCTACACCTTC
NA	few	TRBV5-1	TRBJ2-7	CASSRRRTSKEQYF	TGCGCCAGCAGCCGCCGACGTACTTCGAAAGAGCAGTACTTC
NA	few	TRBV6-1	TRBJ1-5	CASRNQPQHF	TGTGCCAGCCGCAATCAGCCCCAGCATTTT
NA	few	TRBV28	TRBJ2-1	CASSFPSSYNEQFF	TGTGCCAGCAGTTTCCCAAGCTCCTACAATGAGCAGTTCTTC
NA	NA	TRBV19	TRBJ1-2	CASSIVPETAKDNGYTF	TGTGCCAGTAGTATAGTCCCCGAGACAGCAAAGGATAATGGCTACACCTTC
TRBD1	NA	TRBV7-9	TRBJ1-3	CASSLALTGGNTIYF	TGTGCCAGCAGCTTAGCCCTGACAGGGGGAAACACCATATATTTT
NA	NA	TRBV29-1	TRBJ1-2	CSARSDRKYGYTF	TGCAGCGCCCGATCGGACAGAAAGTATGGCTACACCTTC
NA	few	TRBV5-1	TRBJ1-3	CASTAHSGNTIYF	TGCGCCAGCACGGCCCACTCTGGAAACACCATATATTTT
TRBD1	few	TRBV12-3/TRBV12-4	TRBJ1-6	CASSLTGGNSPLHF	TGTGCCAGCAGTTTGACAGGGGGTAATTCACCCCTCCACTTT
NA	NA	TRBV12-3/TRBV12-4	TRBJ1-6	CASSFGQSALHF	TGTGCCAGCAGTTTCGGGCAGTCAGCCCTCCACTTT
NA	NA	TRBV6-5	TRBJ2-7	CASSYGRRNEQYF	TGTGCCAGCAGTTATGGGCGCAGAAACGAGCAGTACTTC
NA	NA	TRBV12-3/TRBV12-4	TRBJ2-5	CASSFDRGRQETQYF	TGTGCCAGCAGTTTTGACCGGGGGCGGCAAGAGACCCAGTACTTC
NA	NA	TRBV27	TRBJ1-2	CASSRPGLDGYTF	TGTGCCAGCAGTCGACCAGGGTTGGATGGCTACACCTTC
NA	few	TRBV20-1	TRBJ1-1	CSARFVNTEAFF	TGCAGTGCCCGATTCGTGAACACTGAAGCTTTCTTT
NA	NA	TRBV7-6	TRBJ2-7	CASSHFDSGPGEQYF	TGTGCCAGCAGCCACTTTGATAGCGGCCCTGGCGAGCAGTACTTC
NA	NA	TRBV12-3/TRBV12-4	TRBJ1-3	CASSLAGVGNTIYF	TGTGCCAGCAGTTTGGCGGGGGTTGGAAACACCATATATTTT